This T cell receptor beta chain was obtained from a study of T cells after posttransplantation cyclophosphamide. Only in-frame clones appear in the TCRdb table, and some are missing; sequencing was by immunoSEQ multiplex PCR. The sample gives over 8,500 clones, approximately 88% of which show up once; under 5% is in the top ten. General study results and limits: TRB clonality was highly associated with recipient CMV seropositivity and reactivation. Donor-recipient repertoire similarity was low at 1-2 months, rising over year one. Tissue-infiltrating T cells from skin or gut overlapped little with blood T cells.

Losses at the gene ends were 3 bases for V and 6 bases for J; bases not matched to a gene: 4. CDR3 size: 14 residues. Germline V CDR1 and CDR2: MGHDK, SYGVNS. Control samples came 1 year after myeloablative marrow transplants with methotrexate plus calcineurin inhibitor. About this clone: The antigen remains unidentified.

The sequence was obtained from a male patient aged 45-60 years who received an allogeneic stem cell transplant from an unrelated donor, was CMV-positive, and had chronic GVHD only. Some T cells may originate from the graft donor. This sample comprised PBMCs, obtained around 450 days after allogeneic stem cell transplant with calcineurin inhibitor and methotrexate. V gene TRBV25-1 combines with J gene TRBJ2-1, with 8 bases that match TRBD2. CDR3 DNA sequence: TGTGCCAGCAGTGATGTTAGCGGGATCAATGAGCAGTTCTTC. Its protein is CASSDVSGINEQFF. Looking up the rest from reference TRBV25-1 and TRBJ2-1 gives the full variable domain: EADIYQTPRYLVIGTGKKITLECSQTMGHDKMYWYQQDPGMELHLIHYSYGVNSTEKGDLSSESTVSRIRTEHFPLTLESARPSHTSQYLCASSDVSGINEQFFGPGTRLTVL.